The 22 T cell receptor beta chains reported below all come from one sample, sequenced in a study of regulatory T cells in long-lasting Graves disease (dated by TCRdb to about 2021). Library creation used multiplex PCR. Instrument on record: Illumina HiSeq 4000. iRepertoire HTBI primers and Arm-PCR amplification of CDR3 regions were used to construct TCR beta libraries. The raw public reads went through TCRdb reprocessing: fastp at Q25, MiXCR clone calling, in-frame beta chains kept. All rows with the same CDR3 protein become a single entry with the most common DNA and genes. Within this sample are a few hundred thousand distinct CDR3 sequences, with around 11% of them counted one time only. Around 18% of the sample is held by the ten biggest clonotypes. The sample's time point, from its label and the paper: newly diagnosed GD, antithyroid drugs for less than 3 months. For both TCR sequencing and RNA sequencing, RNA was extracted from PBMCs using TRIzol.

This same sample was also taken into another study, of T cells in Graves' hyperthyroidism and ophthalmopathy.

The sequenced sample was peripheral blood mononuclear cells (PBMCs), obtained at new diagnosis, from a patient treated with antithyroid drugs. The receptors were gathered from a woman aged 18-29 years with Graves disease. Donor details come from another sample of the same person, matched by shared clones.

The chain recombines TRBV28 with TRBJ1-5; 7 bases are a match to TRBD1. The germline CDR1 and CDR2 sequences are MDHEN and SYDVKM. The CDR3 totals 17 residues. Trimming at V came to 5 bases and at J to 4 bases, leaving 14 bases not matched to a gene. CDR3 sequence (DNA): TGTGCCAGCAGTGGACCAGACAGGGTGCCTAAAAATCAGCCCCAGCATTTT. Residues: CASSGPDRVPKNQPQHF.

This clonotype occurred many times. V gene TRBV7-2 combines with J gene TRBJ1-2; D gene unclear. V shed 5 bases and J shed 5 bases, with 15 bases lying between them. This CDR3 has 14 residues. Germline CDR1 reads SGHTA; CDR2 reads FQGNSA. The CDR3 here is CASSPYPQVYGYTF. The CDR3 DNA sequence: TGTGCCAGCAGCCCCTATCCCCAGGTTTATGGCTACACCTTC.

Concerning this clonotype itself: A far larger clone is off by one base, so a read error is likely. The chain uses TRBV7-6 and TRBJ1-6; D uncertain. The CDR3 consists of 14 residues. Germline V lookup: CDR1 SGHVS, CDR2 FNYEAQ. The CDR3 spells CAGSFLYSGSPLHF. CDR3 in DNA: TGTGCCGGCAGCTTTTTGTACAGCGGTTCACCCCTCCACTTT.

Comments on this clonotype: A read error is possible here, since a much larger clone lies one base away. The rearrangement joins TRBV7-8 to TRBJ2-7, with 7 bases fitting TRBD1. Germline assignment: CDR1 SGHVS and CDR2 FQNEAQ. Unmatched junction bases numbered 8, after V lost 5 bases and J lost 4 bases. The CDR3 is made up of 14 amino acids. For the CDR3, the DNA is TGTGCCAGCAGCCTAGGGGGCGGGCATTACGAGCAGTACTTC. Protein: CASSLGGGHYEQYF. The whole variable domain, filled in from reference TRBV7-8 and TRBJ2-7, reads GAGVSQSPRYKVAKRGQDVALRCDPISGHVSLFWYQQALGQGPEFLTYFQNEAQLDKSGLPSDRFFAERPEGSVSTLKIQRTQQEDSAVYLCASSLGGGHYEQYFGPGTRLTVT.

This clonotype was found many times. This chain uses TRBV6-2 or TRBV6-3 with TRBJ2-3, with TRBD2 matching 10 bases. V shed 5 bases, J shed 2 bases, and the junction held 4 bases outside the gene matches. There are 15 residues in the CDR3. Germline V lookup: CDR1 MNHEY, CDR2 SVGEGT. The CDR3 DNA follows: TGTGCCAGCAGTGAAGGGACTAGCGACACAGATACGCAGTATTTT. The encoded protein is CASSEGTSDTDTQYF.

At least ten counts were recorded for this clonotype. J is TRBJ2-1 and V is TRBV6-5; 12 positions agree with TRBD2. V dropped 2 bases and J dropped 12; count of bases not matched to a gene: 20. CDR1 is MNHEY, CDR2 SVGAGI, per germline. This CDR3 is 19 amino acids long. Here the CDR3 reads CASSYASGRAPGSAFLQFF. The CDR3 coding sequence is TGTGCCAGCAGTTACGCTAGCGGGAGGGCCCCGGGGTCCGCATTCCTGCAGTTCTTC.

This clonotype appeared many times. As the CDR3 is not closed by the conserved phenylalanine or tryptophan, this likely results from a read error. The V and J genes are TRBV6-5 and TRBJ2-7; D is ambiguous. Germline CDR1 reads MNHEY; CDR2 reads SVGAGI. The V gene lost 2 bases and the J gene lost 7 bases, with 15 bases spanning the gap. The length of the CDR3 is 14 residues. The CDR3 sequence is CASSYSDFPKEQYS. The CDR3 DNA reads as TGTGCCAGCAGTTACAGTGATTTTCCGAAGGAGCAGTACTCC.

In its sample, this clonotype was seen many times. The CDR3 reads CAISESVARQGPYEQYF. DNA of the CDR3: TGTGCCATCAGTGAGTCGGTAGCCAGGCAGGGCCCTTACGAGCAGTACTTC. The chain is built from TRBV10-3 and TRBJ2-7, with D tentatively TRBD1 (5 bases). The CDR3 totals 17 residues. V was trimmed by 0 bases and J by 4 bases, leaving 19 bases between them. Germline CDR1 is ENHRY and CDR2 is SYGVKD.

The chain combines TRBV9 with TRBJ2-2; D uncertain. The germline gives CDR1 SGDLS, CDR2 YYNGEE. The CDR3 spans 13 residues. V lost 10 bases and J lost 1, with 11 bases in between. CDR3 nucleotide sequence: TGTGCCGGTACTTACGGGAACACCGGGGAGCTGTTTTTT. The encoded protein is CAGTYGNTGELFF.

V gene TRBV5-1 combines with J gene TRBJ2-5; perhaps TRBD1 as D (5 bases). V lost 5 bases, J lost 1 base, and 12 bases lay in between. The CDR3 contains 14 residues. Per germline, CDR1 SGHRS and CDR2 YFSETQ. The CDR3, as DNA: TGCGCCAGCAGACTCACAGGCGTCCAAGAGACCCAGTACTTC. This encodes CASRLTGVQETQYF.

The V gene is TRBV18, the J gene TRBJ2-7, with D possibly called TRBD1 or TRBD2 (5 bases each). Deletions cut 3 bases from V and 5 bases from J, with 20 bases between. This CDR3 has 16 residues. Germline CDR1 is KGHSH and CDR2 is LQKENI. The DNA for the CDR3 is TGTGCCAGCTCACCGCGCCGGGGCAGCTTTATGCACGAGCAGTACTTC. Translation gives CASSPRRGSFMHEQYF.

The chain employs TRBV7-2 and TRBJ1-3; D is uncertain. CDR1 and CDR2 from the germline V gene are SGHTA and FQGNSA. The CDR3 is 15 amino acids. Deletions cut 5 bases from V and 0 bases from J, with 11 bases between. The DNA of the CDR3 is TGTGCCAGCAGCCTAGGTCCCGGCTCTGGAAACACCATATATTTT. Translated, it gives CASSLGPGSGNTIYF.

This clonotype was seen many times. The J gene is TRBJ2-2, the V gene TRBV6-1; D uncertain. This CDR3 spans 14 amino acids. Between the trimmed V and J ends, which lost 6 bases and 0 bases, there was a span of 8 bases. Per the germline V gene, CDR1 is MNHNS and CDR2 is SASEGT. In DNA, the CDR3 is TGTGCCAGCAGGGTCGGATCGAACACCGGGGAGCTGTTTTTT. Translating gives CASRVGSNTGELFF.

This clonotype has a single count. A much larger clone differs from this one at a single base, so this may be a read error. The chain uses TRBV19 and TRBJ2-1; D is possibly TRBD1 or TRBD2 (5 bases each). The V and J ends lost 8 bases and 5 bases respectively, with 13 bases between them. Germline V CDR1 and CDR2: LNHDA, SQIVND (reference sequence). CDR3 length: 13 residues. CDR3: CASGHGANNEQFF. In DNA form, the CDR3 reads TGTGCCAGTGGTCACGGGGCGAACAATGAGCAGTTCTTC.

The sample holds many counts of this clonotype. The rearrangement links TRBV7-2 to TRBJ2-1; TRBD1 aligns across 8 bases. Germline values: CDR1 SGHTA, CDR2 FQGNSA. The CDR3 length is 16 residues. The V gene end was trimmed by 4 bases and the J gene end by 2 bases; junction bases not matched to a gene: 7. The CDR3 region is CASSSLGQGAYNEQFF. The CDR3 bases are TGTGCCAGCAGCTCGCTAGGACAGGGAGCCTACAATGAGCAGTTCTTC.

The chain recombines TRBV2 with TRBJ1-5, with 12 bases lining up with TRBD1. Looked up from germline, CDR1 is SNHLY and CDR2 is FYNNEI. Unmatched junction bases numbered 6, after V lost 3 bases and J lost 6 bases. The CDR3 spans 16 residues. The CDR3 nucleotides read TGTGCCAGCAGTGAGCTGGGACAGGGGGCGGGTCAGCCCCAGCATTTT. Translating it yields CASSELGQGAGQPQHF.

The chain has TRBV20-1 and TRBJ2-1; D may be TRBD1 or TRBD2 (6 bases each). Trimming left V 6 bases short and J 4 bases short, with 22 bases between. Germline values: CDR1 DFQATT, CDR2 SNEGSKA (reference sequence). The CDR3 runs 16 residues. CDR3 loop: CSAQFLGAREYNEQFF. The CDR3 DNA follows: TGCAGTGCACAGTTTCTGGGGGCCCGGGAGTACAATGAGCAGTTCTTC.

This clonotype occurred many times. The V and J genes are TRBV20-1 and TRBJ2-5, with 11 nucleotides matching TRBD2. V was clipped by 3 bases and J by 4 bases; unmatched bases: 13. The germline V gene encodes CDR1 DFQATT and CDR2 SNEGSKA (reference sequence). This CDR3 region has 17 residues. The CDR3 DNA follows: TGCAGTGCTAGGCCCCCGGTCCGGCTAGCGGGAGGAGAGACCCAGTACTTC. Amino acid sequence: CSARPPVRLAGGETQYF.

The chain is built from TRBV9 and TRBJ2-1, with a tentative D call TRBD1 (5 bases). The CDR3 runs 16 residues. With 3 bases removed from V and 6 bases from J, the gap between germline ends came to 19 bases. Per the germline V gene, CDR1 is SGDLS and CDR2 is YYNGEE. DNA for the CDR3: TGTGCCAGCAGCGCGTCCTGGACACCTTACCGCAATGAGCAGTTCTTC. This encodes CASSASWTPYRNEQFF.

This clonotype has a count of ten or more. This sequence joins TRBV20-1 and TRBJ2-1, with 9 bases matching TRBD2. The CDR3 has 15 amino acids. The V gene end was trimmed by 0 bases and the J gene end by 6 bases; junction bases not matched to a gene: 6. CDR1 and CDR2 (germline): DFQATT, SNEGSKA (reference sequence). The CDR3 sequence: CSARDKLAGLNEQFF. The CDR3 DNA is TGCAGTGCTAGAGATAAACTAGCGGGCCTCAATGAGCAGTTCTTC.

The gene calls are TRBV4-2 and TRBJ1-4; TRBD1 might be the D (5 bases). Germline V CDR1 and CDR2: LGHNA, YNFKEQ. The CDR3 covers 15 residues. The V and J ends lost 1 base and 8 bases respectively, with 14 bases between them. CDR3 in amino acids: CASSQGRQRGEKLFF. Here the CDR3 DNA reads TGTGCCAGCAGCCAAGGGAGACAGCGTGGAGAAAAACTGTTTTTT.

This chain uses TRBV10-3 with TRBJ2-1; 8 bases line up with TRBD1. The germline CDR1 and CDR2 sequences are ENHRY and SYGVKD. The J segment lost 7 bases and the V segment lost 9 bases, leaving 14 bases of the junction unmatched. The CDR3 spans 15 residues. CDR3 loop: CAIKGTGGTSNEQFF. DNA of the CDR3: TGTGCCATAAAGGGAACAGGGGGAACGTCGAATGAGCAGTTCTTC.